Listed here are 2 T cell receptor beta chains from one sample, sequenced in a study of T cells in Graves' hyperthyroidism and ophthalmopathy. Authors of the study amplified TCR beta CDR3 regions from RNA transcripts. The HTBI set primed first-round TCR CDR3 RT-PCR. MiXCR, run by TCRdb on the multiplex PCR reads, gives a single entry per CDR3 protein. The sample contains a few hundred thousand distinct CDR3 sequences, 15% to 19% of which appear only once. Sequenced material: blood. Receptor source: a woman aged 18-35 years with Graves' hyperthyroidism that later progressed to Graves' ophthalmopathy.

There are a few counts of this clonotype. The chain uses TRBV12-3 or TRBV12-4 and TRBJ1-2; 7 nucleotides line up with TRBD1. CDR3 length equals 14 residues. The junction had 7 bases not matched to a gene; V was cut back by 5 bases and J by 4 bases. CDR3 in amino acids: CASSQGGQSYGYTF. The CDR3 bases are TGTGCCAGCAGTCAGGGGGGGCAAAGCTATGGCTACACCTTC.

V is TRBV4-3 and J is TRBJ1-5; a weak D match, TRBD1 (5 bases). The CDR3 is 14 residues long. Germline assignment: CDR1 LGHNA and CDR2 YSLEER. V lost 6 bases and J lost 1, with 10 bases in between. DNA for the CDR3: TGCGCCAGCAGAGAGGGGTTGAGCAATCAGCCCCAGCATTTT. Encoded protein: CASREGLSNQPQHF.